Listed below are T cell receptor beta chains from one sample, sequenced in a study of CD8 T cells in Susac syndrome. One entry per CDR3 protein, called by TCRdb with MiXCR from the immunoSEQ multiplex PCR reads. Seen here are hundreds of thousands of distinct CDR3 sequences, 95% observed once, and the top ten hold 0.085% to 0.095%. The sample comprised CD4+ T cells from PBMCs. The receptors originated from a human donor with multiple sclerosis. The CDR3 runs from the conserved cysteine through the conserved F or W. D genes are given only for firm matches. Size is stated for part of the rows, as once, few or many counts, or as a class when the clone is expanded.

V	D	size	J	DNA	CDR3
TRBV29-1	TRBD1	.	TRBJ1-1	TGCAGCGTCGGGACAGGGTACACTGAAGCTTTCTTT	CSVGTGYTEAFF
TRBV14	TRBD1	.	TRBJ1-2	TGTGCCAGCAGCCGTGACAGGGGCGACTATGGCTACACCTTC	CASSRDRGDYGYTF
TRBV20-1	TRBD1	.	TRBJ2-7	TGCAGTGCTAGAGTGGGACAGGGTTCCTACGAGCAGTACTTC	CSARVGQGSYEQYF
TRBV29-1	.	.	TRBJ2-2	TGCAGCGCAGATAGGCAGGGCCACGGGGAGCTGTTTTTT	CSADRQGHGELFF
TRBV28	TRBD2	.	TRBJ2-3	TGTGCCAGCAGTGTAGCGGGGACCACAGATACGCAGTATTTT	CASSVAGTTDTQYF
TRBV20-1	.	.	TRBJ2-5	TGCAGTGCTAGAGAGCCAGGGCCGTACCAAGAGACCCAGTACTTC	CSAREPGPYQETQYF
TRBV7-9	.	few	TRBJ2-2	TGTGCCAGCAGCTTATTAAACACCGGGGAGCTGTTTTTT	CASSLLNTGELFF
TRBV5-1	.	.	TRBJ1-2	TGCGCCAGCAGCTTGGCGGGACCGAACTATGGCTACACCTTC	CASSLAGPNYGYTF
TRBV18	TRBD1	once	TRBJ1-1	TGTGCCAGCTCACCACGGACAGGGGCAGACACTGAAGCTTTCTTT	CASSPRTGADTEAFF
TRBV29-1	.	.	TRBJ1-2	TGCAGCGTTGAAACCCCTAACTATGGCTACACCTTC	CSVETPNYGYTF
TRBV5-1	TRBD1	.	TRBJ2-1	TGCGCCAGCAGCCAGACAGGGGATTTCCTCTACAATGAGCAGTTCTTC	CASSQTGDFLYNEQFF
TRBV19	TRBD1	once	TRBJ1-5	TGTGCCAGTAAAGACAGGGCCCTAACAAGCAATCAGCCCCAGCATTTT	CASKDRALTSNQPQHF
TRBV6-2/TRBV6-3	.	.	TRBJ2-5	TGTGCCAGCAGTTACTCGAGATGGCAAGAGACCCAGTACTTC	CASSYSRWQETQYF
TRBV12-3/TRBV12-4	TRBD2	.	TRBJ2-1	TGTGCCAGCATTCTCCAGACTAGCGGGCGGCCGCACTACAATGAGCAGTTCTTC	CASILQTSGRPHYNEQFF
TRBV4-1	.	.	TRBJ2-7	TGCGCCAGCAGGGTCTACGAGCAGTACTTC	CASRVYEQYF
TRBV24-1	.	.	TRBJ2-3	TGTGCCACCAGTGGCCCTCGGGCAGATACGCAGTATTTT	CATSGPRADTQYF
TRBV2	.	.	TRBJ2-7	TGTGCCAGCCCTGGGGTTAGCTCCTACGAGCAGTACTTC	CASPGVSSYEQYF
TRBV24-1	.	.	TRBJ1-2	TGTGCCACCAGCGGCAGGGACTATTATGGCTACACCTTC	CATSGRDYYGYTF
TRBV24-1	.	.	TRBJ1-2	TGTGCCACCAGTGATCTCGAACAGGGTTTTTGCTACACCTTC	CATSDLEQGFCYTF
TRBV20-1	TRBD2	.	TRBJ2-3	TGCAGTGCTCGACGGGGGGGAACTAGCACAGATACGCAGTATTTT	CSARRGGTSTDTQYF
TRBV29-1	.	.	TRBJ2-1	TGCAGCGTTGAAGGGGGGGTTGACTACAATGAGCAGTTCTTC	CSVEGGVDYNEQFF
TRBV4-2	.	.	TRBJ1-5	TGTGCCAGCAGCCAGGACAATAGCAATCAGCCCCAGCATTTT	CASSQDNSNQPQHF
TRBV2	.	.	TRBJ2-1	TGTGCCAGCAGAGATACAACCTACAATGAGCAGTTCTTC	CASRDTTYNEQFF
TRBV2	.	.	TRBJ2-7	TGTGCCAGCAGTGGGCCCTACGAGCAGTACTTC	CASSGPYEQYF
TRBV20-1	TRBD1	.	TRBJ1-6	TGCAGTGCCCCGACACGGACAGGGATCGCTTCACCCCTCCACTTT	CSAPTRTGIASPLHF
TRBV20-1	TRBD1	.	TRBJ2-7	TGCAGTGCCAACCCCGCAGGGGGCTCAAGCTCCTACGAGCAGTACTTC	CSANPAGGSSSYEQYF
TRBV28	.	few	TRBJ1-5	TGTGCCAGCAGTTTAAACAATCAGCCCCAGCATTTT	CASSLNNQPQHF
TRBV29-1	.	.	TRBJ2-7	TGCAGCGTTGAGACGGGTTACGAGCAGTACTTC	CSVETGYEQYF
TRBV29-1	TRBD2	.	TRBJ2-3	TGCAGTCTCGTTGTAGCGGGAGGGCGTATAGATACGCAGTATTTT	CSLVVAGGRIDTQYF
TRBV3-1	.	.	TRBJ1-5	TGTGCCAGCAGCCAGTCGGGAAAGGGGAATCAGCCCCAGCATTTT	CASSQSGKGNQPQHF
TRBV18	.	.	TRBJ2-3	TGTGCCAGCTCACCTGCCAGTAACACAGATACGCAGTATTTT	CASSPASNTDTQYF
TRBV29-1	.	.	TRBJ2-7	TGCAGCGTTGAGGTGGGGTTGAGCGGCGAGCAGTACTTC	CSVEVGLSGEQYF
TRBV3-1	.	.	TRBJ1-2	TGTGCCAGCAGCTCCAAGACAGATAGCTATGGCTACACCTTC	CASSSKTDSYGYTF
TRBV3-1	.	.	TRBJ2-3	TGTGCCAGCAGCCAAGCCGGCACAGATACGCAGTATTTT	CASSQAGTDTQYF
TRBV29-1	TRBD2	.	TRBJ2-7	TGCAGCGTTGAAAAGCTAGCGGGAGCCGGGGGAGAGCAGTACTTC	CSVEKLAGAGGEQYF
TRBV24-1	.	.	TRBJ2-5	TGTGCCACCAGTGACCCCAGGGCCCCCGAGGAGACCCAGTACTTC	CATSDPRAPEETQYF
TRBV23-1	.	.	TRBJ2-2	TGCGCCCAGCAGGGCAGATCGAACACCGGGGAGCTGTTTTTT	CAQQGRSNTGELFF
TRBV30	TRBD1	.	TRBJ1-1	TGTGCCTGGAGTGTACCAAGGGGGCTCCGGAACACTGAAGCTTTCTTT	CAWSVPRGLRNTEAFF
TRBV5-1	.	.	TRBJ2-6	TGCGCCAGCAGCTTTGGGAAAACTGGGGCCAACGTCCTGACTTTC	CASSFGKTGANVLTF
TRBV7-9	.	.	TRBJ2-1	TGTGCCAGCAGCTTAGCGGGGAACGCCTACAATGAGCAGTTCTTC	CASSLAGNAYNEQFF
TRBV27	.	.	TRBJ2-1	TGTGCCAGCAGTTTATGGGCGGGCCCTTACAATGAGCAGTTCTTC	CASSLWAGPYNEQFF
TRBV28	.	.	TRBJ2-2	TGCGCAGACGGGGGATACACCGGGGAGCTGTTTTTT	CADGGYTGELFF
TRBV2	TRBD1	.	TRBJ1-5	TGTGCCAGCAGATTCTTCAGGGGGAACAATCAGCCCCAGCATTTT	CASRFFRGNNQPQHF
TRBV20-1	.	.	TRBJ2-1	TGCAGTGCTAGGTCTTCTAGCTTGGATGAGCAGTTCTTC	CSARSSSLDEQFF
TRBV6-1	TRBD2	once	TRBJ2-2	TGTGCCAGCACCAAGACCCCCTTAGCGGGGGGGAACACCGGGGAGCTGTTTTTT	CASTKTPLAGGNTGELFF
TRBV27	.	.	TRBJ2-5	TGTGCCAGCAGACCCGGAGGTGTGGAGACCCAGTACTTC	CASRPGGVETQYF
TRBV27	TRBD1	.	TRBJ1-6	TGTGCCACCCGACAGGGGACGCATTCACCCCTCCACTTT	CATRQGTHSPLHF
TRBV27	TRBD2	.	TRBJ2-1	TGTGCCAGCAGTTTATCCTCCTTAGCGGGGCGCTACAATGAGCAGTTCTTC	CASSLSSLAGRYNEQFF
TRBV12-3/TRBV12-4	TRBD2	.	TRBJ2-7	TGTGCCAGCAGTGTGATTAGCGGGAAACAGGCCGAGCAGTACTTC	CASSVISGKQAEQYF
TRBV5-6	TRBD2	.	TRBJ2-7	TGTGCCAGCAGCTTGGGGCCTAGCGGGAATTACGAGCAGTACTTC	CASSLGPSGNYEQYF
TRBV28	TRBD2	.	TRBJ2-1	TGTGCCAGCAGTGAAAGACTAGCGAACAATGAGCAGTTCTTC	CASSERLANNEQFF